This TCR beta chain emerged from a study of PD-1 blockade in classical Hodgkin lymphoma. Study context: Nivolumab was given intravenously to patients at 3 mg/kg every 2 weeks.

All patients relapsed after autologous stem cell transplantation, and brentuximab vedotin exposure varied. Patients had relapsed/refractory classical Hodgkin lymphoma with complete response, partial response or progressive disease as best response. Regarding the study as a whole: The study reported lower baseline TCR diversity in newly diagnosed patients than in healthy donors. Complete responders' baseline diversity resembled that of newly diagnosed patients.

Measured with immunoSEQ multiplex PCR; TCRdb has only the in-frame clones, and not every one. The profile shows about 46,000 clones, around 80% of them singletons. Concerning this clone: As yet, its antigen is unknown.

The TCR originated in a human donor with classical Hodgkin lymphoma. This specimen consisted of peripheral blood mononuclear cells (PBMCs), obtained before the second cycle of nivolumab.

CDR3 sequence reads: CASSLSRTGEAGELFF. The CDR3 DNA follows: TGTGCCAGCAGCTTATCCAGGACAGGGGAGGCCGGGGAGCTGTTTTTT. The chain employs TRBV11-3 and TRBJ2-2; the match to TRBD1 covers 9 bases. Per the germline V gene, CDR1 is SGHNT and CDR2 is YENEEA. The CDR3 has 16 residues. The V and J ends lost 2 bases and 6 bases, in that order; junction bases with no gene match: 7.